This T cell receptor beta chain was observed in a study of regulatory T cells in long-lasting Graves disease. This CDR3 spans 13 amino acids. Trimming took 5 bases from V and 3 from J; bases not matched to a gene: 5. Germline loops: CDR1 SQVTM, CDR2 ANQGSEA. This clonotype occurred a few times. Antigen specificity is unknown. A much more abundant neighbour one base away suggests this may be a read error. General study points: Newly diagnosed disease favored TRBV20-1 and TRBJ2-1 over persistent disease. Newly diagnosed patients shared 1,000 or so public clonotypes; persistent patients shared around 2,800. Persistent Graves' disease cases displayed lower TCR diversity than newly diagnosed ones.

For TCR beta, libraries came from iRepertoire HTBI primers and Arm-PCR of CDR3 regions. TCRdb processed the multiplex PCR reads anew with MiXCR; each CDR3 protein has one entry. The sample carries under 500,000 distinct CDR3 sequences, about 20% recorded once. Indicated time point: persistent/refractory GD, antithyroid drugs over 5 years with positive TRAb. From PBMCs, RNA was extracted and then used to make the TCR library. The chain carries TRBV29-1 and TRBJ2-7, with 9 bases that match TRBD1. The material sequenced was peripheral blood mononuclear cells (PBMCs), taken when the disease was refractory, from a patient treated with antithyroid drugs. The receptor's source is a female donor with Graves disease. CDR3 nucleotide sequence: TGCAGCGTTCGAGACAGGGGGAGCTACGAGCAGTACTTC. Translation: CSVRDRGSYEQYF.